Sequencing of this T cell receptor (beta chain) was carried out in a study of a mutant IDH1 vaccine in newly diagnosed glioma. Study summary: The start of vaccination came 4-6 weeks after radiotherapy alone, or with temozolomide cycles. Patients arrived already treated with radiotherapy, temozolomide, or both, most having had both.

The CDR3 is 15 residues long. Germline V gene sequence: CDR1 KGHSH, CDR2 LQKENI. V shed 6 bases and J 0 bases; nucleotides not matched to a gene: 4. Time point: week 11, during vaccination. Each dose of the vaccine consisted of 300 ug of mutant IDH1 20-mer peptide, with topical imiquimod. Patients carried new grade 3 or 4 IDH1-mutant astrocytomas lacking nuclear ATRX. The data were produced by immunoSEQ multiplex PCR, yet TCRdb's version contains in-frame clones alone and is incomplete. The top ten clones hold around 0.61% of a sample with 110,000 or so clones, about nine tenths of them seen once. For this clone: As yet, its antigen is unknown.

Study results and caveats: Pseudoprogression apparently tracked independently of changes in top peripheral T cell clonotypes.

The TCR originated in a woman aged 50 to 60 with glioma. The chain employs TRBV18 and TRBJ2-2; 7 positions match TRBD1. The specimen comprised PBMCs, sampled from a glioma patient whose treatment included an IDH1 peptide vaccine. The CDR3 nucleotides read TGTGCCAGCTCCCCCGGGACAGCGAACACCGGGGAGCTGTTTTTT. This sequence encodes CASSPGTANTGELFF. Complete variable domain (other parts from reference TRBV18 and TRBJ2-2): NAGVMQNPRHLVRRRGQEARLRCSPMKGHSHVYWYRQLPEEGLKFMVYLQKENIIDESGMPKERFSAEFPKEGPSILRIQQVVRGDSAAYFCASSPGTANTGELFFGEGSRLTVL.